This T cell receptor (beta chain) originates from a study of blood T cells in healthy people across ages. As for this clonotype: Its target is not known.

Findings and caveats of the study: Correlation between TCR beta diversity and naive T cell percentage was strong.

Sample-barcoded 5' priming and a J-beta primer mix drove a second PCR of roughly 7 to 11 cycles. A template-switch adaptor that had 12 random nucleotides put a tag on each cDNA molecule. Via MiXCR, TCRdb re-called the 5' RACE reads, giving one row per CDR3 protein. Altogether more than 900,000 distinct CDR3 sequences are present, under 30% being singletons, with the ten largest covering less than 0.85%. The CDR3 has 18 residues. The junction had 12 bases not matched to a gene; V was cut back by 4 bases and J by 6 bases. Looked up from germline, CDR1 is SGHRS and CDR2 is YFSETQ. This sample was also put to use in a study of T cells of mothers and their children. That report notes: Each donor was one of three healthy Caucasian mothers or one of their six children.

The sample taken for sequencing was blood. This chain links TRBV5-1 with TRBJ2-1; 14 bases fit TRBD2. The sequence derives from a girl aged 2-10 years in good health. The DNA of the CDR3 is TGCGCCAGCAGCCCCGGGACTAGCGGGAGTGTTGGGGGCAATGAGCAGTTCTTC. Protein: CASSPGTSGSVGGNEQFF. Together with reference TRBV5-1 and TRBJ2-1, the CDR3 gives the full variable domain: KAGVTQTPRYLIKTRGQQVTLSCSPISGHRSVSWYQQTPGQGLQFLFEYFSETQRNKGNFPGRFSGRQFSNSRSEMNVSTLELGDSALYLCASSPGTSGSVGGNEQFFGPGTRLTVL.